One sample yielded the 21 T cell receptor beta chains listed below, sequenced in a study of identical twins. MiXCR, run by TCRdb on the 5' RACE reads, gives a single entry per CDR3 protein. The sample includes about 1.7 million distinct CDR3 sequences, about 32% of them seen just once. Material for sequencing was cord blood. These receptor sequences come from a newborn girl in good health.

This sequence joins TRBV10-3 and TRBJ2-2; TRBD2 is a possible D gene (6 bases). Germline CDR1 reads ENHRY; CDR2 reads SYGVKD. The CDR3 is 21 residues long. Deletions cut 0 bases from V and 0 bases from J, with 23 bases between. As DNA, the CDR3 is TGTGCCATCAGTGAGTCTTGGCCCATCCCGGGAGCTCCTACGAACACCGGGGAGCTGTTTTTT. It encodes CAISESWPIPGAPTNTGELFF.

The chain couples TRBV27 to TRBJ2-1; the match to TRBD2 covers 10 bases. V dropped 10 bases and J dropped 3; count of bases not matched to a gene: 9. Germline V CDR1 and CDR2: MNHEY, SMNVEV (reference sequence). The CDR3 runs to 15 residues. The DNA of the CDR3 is TGTGCCACCCTCAATAGCGGGGGGCACTACAATGAGCAGTTCTTC. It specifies CATLNSGGHYNEQFF.

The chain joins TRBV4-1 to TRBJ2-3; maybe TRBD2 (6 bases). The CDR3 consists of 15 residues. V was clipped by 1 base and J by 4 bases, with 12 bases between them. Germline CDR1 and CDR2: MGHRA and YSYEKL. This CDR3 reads CASSQVGTGSDTQYF. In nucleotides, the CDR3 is TGCGCCAGCAGCCAAGTAGGGACTGGGTCAGATACGCAGTATTTT.

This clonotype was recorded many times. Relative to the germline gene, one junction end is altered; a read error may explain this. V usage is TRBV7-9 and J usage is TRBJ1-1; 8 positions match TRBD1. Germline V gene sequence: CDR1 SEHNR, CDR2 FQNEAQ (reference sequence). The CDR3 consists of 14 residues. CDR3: CASSLTGVNTEAFF. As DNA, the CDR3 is TGCGCCAGCAGCTTGACAGGGGTGAACACTGAAGCTTTCTTT.

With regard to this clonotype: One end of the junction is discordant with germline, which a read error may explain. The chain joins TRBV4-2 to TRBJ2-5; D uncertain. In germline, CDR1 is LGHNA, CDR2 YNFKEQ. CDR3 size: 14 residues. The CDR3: CASGQVDRLVGQYF. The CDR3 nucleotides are TGTGCCAGCGGCCAAGTTGATCGGCTAGTTGGACAGTACTTC.

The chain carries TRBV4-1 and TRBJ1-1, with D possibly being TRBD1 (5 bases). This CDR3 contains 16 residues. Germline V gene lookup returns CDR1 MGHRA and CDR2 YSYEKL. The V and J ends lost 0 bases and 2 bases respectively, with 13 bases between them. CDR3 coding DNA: TGCGCCAGCAGCCAAGAACCCCCAGACAGAAACACTGAAGCTTTCTTT. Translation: CASSQEPPDRNTEAFF.

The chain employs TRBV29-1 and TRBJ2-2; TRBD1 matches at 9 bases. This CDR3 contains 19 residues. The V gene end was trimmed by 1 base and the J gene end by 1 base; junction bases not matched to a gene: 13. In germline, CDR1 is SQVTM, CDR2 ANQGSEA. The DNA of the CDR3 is TGCAGCGTTGAAGCTCCCGGGACAGGGCCGGCGGAGAACACCGGGGAGCTGTTTTTT. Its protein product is CSVEAPGTGPAENTGELFF.

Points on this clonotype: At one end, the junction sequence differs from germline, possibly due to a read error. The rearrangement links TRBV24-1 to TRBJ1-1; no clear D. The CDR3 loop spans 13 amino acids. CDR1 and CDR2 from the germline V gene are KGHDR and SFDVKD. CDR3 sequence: CAASDVMNTEAFF. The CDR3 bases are TGTGCCGCCAGTGATGTGATGAACACTGAAGCTTTCTTT.

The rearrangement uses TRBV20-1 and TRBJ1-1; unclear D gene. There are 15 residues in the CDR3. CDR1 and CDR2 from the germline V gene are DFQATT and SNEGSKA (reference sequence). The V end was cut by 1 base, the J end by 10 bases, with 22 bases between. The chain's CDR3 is CSARGPQGRQEGAFF. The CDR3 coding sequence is TGCAGTGCTAGAGGCCCCCAAGGCCGCCAGGAAGGAGCTTTCTTT.

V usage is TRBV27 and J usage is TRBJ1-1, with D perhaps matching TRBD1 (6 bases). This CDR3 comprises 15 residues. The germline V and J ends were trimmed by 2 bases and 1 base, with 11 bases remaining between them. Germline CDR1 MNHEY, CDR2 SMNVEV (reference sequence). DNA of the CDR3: TGTGCCAGCAGTTTAATAGGAGGGGGGAACACTGAAGCTTTCTTT. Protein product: CASSLIGGGNTEAFF.

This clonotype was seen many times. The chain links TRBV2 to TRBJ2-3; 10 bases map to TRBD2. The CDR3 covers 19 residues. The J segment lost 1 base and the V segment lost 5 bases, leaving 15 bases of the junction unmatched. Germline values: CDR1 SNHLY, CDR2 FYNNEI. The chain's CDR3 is CASSQQNRKTSGRTDTQYF. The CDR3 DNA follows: TGTGCCAGCAGTCAGCAAAACCGAAAGACTAGCGGGCGCACAGATACGCAGTATTTT.

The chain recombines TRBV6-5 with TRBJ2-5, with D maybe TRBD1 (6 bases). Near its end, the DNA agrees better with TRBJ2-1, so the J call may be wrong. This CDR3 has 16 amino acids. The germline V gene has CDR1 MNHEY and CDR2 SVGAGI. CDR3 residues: CASSYSSNRDQETQFF. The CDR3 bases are TGTGCCAGCAGTTACTCGTCAAACAGGGACCAAGAGACCCAGTTCTTC.

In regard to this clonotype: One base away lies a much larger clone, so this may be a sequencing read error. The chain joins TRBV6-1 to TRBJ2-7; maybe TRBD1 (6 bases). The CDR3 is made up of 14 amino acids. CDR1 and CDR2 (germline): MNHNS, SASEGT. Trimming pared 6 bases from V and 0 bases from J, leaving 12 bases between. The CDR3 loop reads CASRYRDNSYEQYF. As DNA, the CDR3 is TGTGCCAGCAGGTACCGGGACAACTCCTACGAGCAGTACTTC.

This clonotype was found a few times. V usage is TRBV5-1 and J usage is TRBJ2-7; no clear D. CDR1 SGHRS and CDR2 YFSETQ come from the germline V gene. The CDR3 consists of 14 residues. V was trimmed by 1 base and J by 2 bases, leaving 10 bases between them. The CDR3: CASSLNLRPYEQYF. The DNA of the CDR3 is TGCGCCAGCAGCTTGAATCTCAGACCCTACGAGCAGTACTTC.

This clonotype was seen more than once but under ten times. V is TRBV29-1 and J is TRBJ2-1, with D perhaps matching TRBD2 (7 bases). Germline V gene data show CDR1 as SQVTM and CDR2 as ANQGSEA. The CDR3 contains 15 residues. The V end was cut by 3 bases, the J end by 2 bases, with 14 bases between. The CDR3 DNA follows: TGCAGCGTTGACGTCCAGGGGACTACCTACAATGAGCAGTTCTTC. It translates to CSVDVQGTTYNEQFF.

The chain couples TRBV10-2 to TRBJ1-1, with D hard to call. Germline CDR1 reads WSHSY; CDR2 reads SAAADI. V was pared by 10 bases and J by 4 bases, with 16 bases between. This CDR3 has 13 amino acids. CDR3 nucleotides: TGCGCCACCGCTTCAACAGAGGCCACTGAAGCTTTCTTT. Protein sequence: CATASTEATEAFF.

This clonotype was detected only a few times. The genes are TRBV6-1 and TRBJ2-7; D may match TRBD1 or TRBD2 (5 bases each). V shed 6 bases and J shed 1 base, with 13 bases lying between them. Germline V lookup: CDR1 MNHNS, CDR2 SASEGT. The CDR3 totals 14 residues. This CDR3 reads CASSHRDGSYEQYF. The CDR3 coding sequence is TGTGCCAGCAGCCACCGGGACGGGTCCTACGAGCAGTACTTC.

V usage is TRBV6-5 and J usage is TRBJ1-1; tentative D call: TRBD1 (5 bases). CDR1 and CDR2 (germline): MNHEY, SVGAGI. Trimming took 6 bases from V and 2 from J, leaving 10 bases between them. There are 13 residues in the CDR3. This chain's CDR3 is CASRGGDNTEAFF. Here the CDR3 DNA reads TGTGCCAGCAGGGGGGGGGATAACACTGAAGCTTTCTTT.

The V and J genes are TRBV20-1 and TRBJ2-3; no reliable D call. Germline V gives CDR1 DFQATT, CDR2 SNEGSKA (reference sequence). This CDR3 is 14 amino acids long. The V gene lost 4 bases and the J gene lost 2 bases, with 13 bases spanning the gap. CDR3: CSATRHLDTDTQYF. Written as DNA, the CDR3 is TGCAGTGCTACTAGACATTTAGACACAGATACGCAGTATTTT.

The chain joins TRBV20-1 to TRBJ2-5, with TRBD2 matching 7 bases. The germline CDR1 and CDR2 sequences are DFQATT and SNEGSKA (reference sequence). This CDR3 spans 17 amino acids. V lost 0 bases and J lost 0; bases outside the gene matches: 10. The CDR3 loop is CSARDPKRGFYQETQYF. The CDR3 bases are TGCAGTGCTAGAGATCCGAAGCGGGGCTTTTACCAAGAGACCCAGTACTTC.

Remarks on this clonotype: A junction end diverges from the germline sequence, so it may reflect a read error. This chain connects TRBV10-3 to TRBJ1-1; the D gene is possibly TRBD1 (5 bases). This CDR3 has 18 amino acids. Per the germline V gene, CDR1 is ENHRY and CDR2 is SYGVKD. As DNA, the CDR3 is TGTGCCATCAGTGAGTCGGCGGTGGGTGAGGGGATGAACACTGGAGCTTTCTTT. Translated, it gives CAISESAVGEGMNTGAFF.